This TCR beta chain was observed in a study of T cell responses to AZD1222 COVID-19 vaccine. Remarks on this clone: Antigen: not known.

Points from the study as a whole: At study baseline, merely more than 5 AZD1222 recipients were seropositive.

The CDR3 has 15 amino acids. After removal of 3 bases from V and 9 bases from J, the junction contained 7 bases not matched to a gene. In germline, CDR1 is DFQATT, CDR2 SNEGSKA (reference sequence). Pooled together were second doses at about 4 or about 12 weeks. Here immunoSEQ multiplex PCR was the method, and the copy in TCRdb shows in-frame clones only, minus some. The table has about 180,000 clones, 88% seen once. The TCR sequence derives from an adult who received the AZD1222 COVID-19 vaccine. Here the sequenced sample was peripheral blood, taken 28 days after the second AZD1222 dose. The chain combines TRBV20-1 with TRBJ2-1; 14 bases are a match to TRBD2. The CDR3 nucleotides are TGCAGTGCTAGTTTCCCGGGACTAGCGGGAGTTGAGCAGTTCTTC. Translated, it gives CSASFPGLAGVEQFF.